Below, 14 T cell receptor beta chains from the same sample are listed, as sequenced in a study of T cells after yellow fever vaccination. One entry per CDR3 protein, called by TCRdb with MiXCR from the 5' RACE reads. This repertoire shows around 350,000 distinct CDR3 sequences, around 6.5% found once; its top ten account for approximately 16%. Specimen: PBMCs, collected 5 days after the yellow fever booster vaccination. The source is a young man who received the YFV17D yellow fever vaccine.

The chain couples TRBV12-3 or TRBV12-4 to TRBJ2-1; D call uncertain. This CDR3 is 15 amino acids long. V was cut by 8 bases and J by 2 bases, with 16 bases left in between. This CDR3 reads CASSSGFTTYNEQFF. The CDR3 DNA reads TGTGCCAGCTCATCGGGTTTTACGACCTACAATGAGCAGTTCTTC.

This clonotype came up a few times. The chain recombines TRBV3-1 with TRBJ2-7, with TRBD2 matching 14 bases. The germline CDR1 and CDR2 sequences are LGHDT and YNNKEL (reference sequence). The CDR3 spans 16 residues. The trim removed 2 bases at V and 4 bases at J, leaving 4 bases unmatched. CDR3 DNA sequence: TGTGCCAGCAGCCAACCGGGGACTAGCGGGAGATACGAGCAGTACTTC. Its protein product is CASSQPGTSGRYEQYF.

This clonotype was counted ten times or more. The chain uses TRBV6-2 or TRBV6-3 and TRBJ1-5, with D hard to call. V was cut by 2 bases and J by 3 bases, with 8 bases left in between. Looked up from germline, CDR1 is MNHEY and CDR2 is SVGEGT. The CDR3 runs 14 residues. The CDR3 is CASSYDSTNQPQHF. CDR3 bases: TGTGCCAGCAGTTACGACTCGACCAATCAGCCCCAGCATTTT.

This clonotype was seen repeatedly, ten times or more. The V and J genes are TRBV7-9 and TRBJ2-7; TRBD1 matches 7 bases. Germline V gene data show CDR1 as SEHNR and CDR2 as FQNEAQ (reference sequence). V shed 1 base, J shed 3 bases, and the junction held 0 bases outside the gene matches. CDR3 length equals 13 residues. In nucleotides, the CDR3 is TGTGCCAGCAGCTTAGGGACAGGCTACGAGCAGTACTTC. Translated, it gives CASSLGTGYEQYF. Supplemented by reference TRBV7-9 and TRBJ2-7, the full variable domain reads DTGVSQNPRHKITKRGQNVTFRCDPISEHNRLYWYRQTLGQGPEFLTYFQNEAQLEKSRLLSDRFSAERPKGSFSTLEIQRTEQGDSAMYLCASSLGTGYEQYFGPGTRLTVT.

J is TRBJ2-7 and V is TRBV7-9; D not certain. CDR1 and CDR2 (germline): SEHNR, FQNEAQ (reference sequence). V gave up 1 base and J gave up 7 bases, with 11 bases separating them. The length of the CDR3 is 13 residues. The CDR3 spells CASSLEVSWEQYF. The CDR3 bases are TGTGCCAGCAGCTTAGAAGTCAGCTGGGAGCAGTACTTC.

The table lists this clonotype with a few counts. This chain connects TRBV5-5 to TRBJ2-5; D tentatively reads TRBD1 or TRBD2 (5 bases each). The CDR3 is 14 amino acids. Trimming cost V 2 bases and J 1 base, with 9 bases left between them. Germline V gene sequence: CDR1 SGHKS, CDR2 YYEKEE (reference sequence). The CDR3 loop is CASSFPGSQETQYF. The CDR3 DNA sequence: TGTGCCAGCAGCTTCCCAGGGAGCCAAGAGACCCAGTACTTC.

This clonotype has a handful of counts. The V gene is TRBV20-1, the J gene TRBJ2-7; 11 positions agree with TRBD2. The germline gives CDR1 DFQATT, CDR2 SNEGSKA (reference sequence). V gave up 1 base and J gave up 1 base; unmatched junction bases: 3. The CDR3 totals 15 residues. CDR3 DNA: TGCAGTGCTAGAGTCCTAGCGGGAGGTTCCTACGAGCAGTACTTC. Protein sequence: CSARVLAGGSYEQYF.

This clonotype has at least ten counts. The chain recombines TRBV6-5 with TRBJ2-1, with TRBD2 identical over 8 bases. Germline CDR1 is MNHEY and CDR2 is SVGAGI. The CDR3 runs to 17 residues. The J segment lost 4 bases and the V segment lost 5 bases, leaving 13 bases of the junction unmatched. The CDR3 reads CASSPSSGSRPYNEQFF. CDR3 DNA: TGTGCCAGCAGTCCATCTAGCGGGTCCCGCCCGTACAATGAGCAGTTCTTC.

The table lists this clonotype with many counts. The chain employs TRBV10-3 and TRBJ2-3; tentatively, D is TRBD1 (5 bases). CDR3 length: 15 amino acids. V dropped 6 bases and J dropped 3 bases, with 16 bases sitting between them. The V gene's germline CDR1 is ENHRY and CDR2 SYGVKD. In DNA, the CDR3 is TGTGCCATCAGAGAAATAGGGGCAGTGACAGATACGCAGTATTTT. Translating it yields CAIREIGAVTDTQYF.

This clonotype was counted a few times. The junction differs from germline at one of its ends, possibly a read error. The rearrangement uses TRBV4-3 and TRBJ2-6; D is perhaps TRBD1 or TRBD2 (5 bases each). CDR3 length equals 16 residues. Looked up from germline, CDR1 is LGHNA and CDR2 is YSLEER. The CDR3 region is CASSQEPGSGANDLTF. CDR3 DNA: TGCGCCAGCAGCCAAGAGCCGGGATCTGGGGCCAACGACCTGACTTTC.

As regards this clonotype: Being one base from a much bigger clone, this may be a read error. CDR3 DNA sequence: TGCAGCACCCTAGCGGGGTACACCGGGGAGCCGTTTTTT. Translation gives CSTLAGYTGEPFF. This chain links TRBV29-1 with TRBJ2-2; TRBD2 matches at 9 bases. There are 13 residues in the CDR3. CDR1 is SQVTM, CDR2 ANQGSEA, per germline.

The rearrangement uses TRBV29-1 and TRBJ2-7, with D possibly matching TRBD2 (6 bases). Deletions cut 0 bases from V and 3 bases from J, with 15 bases between. The CDR3 is made up of 15 amino acids. Per germline, CDR1 SQVTM and CDR2 ANQGSEA. CDR3 nucleotide sequence: TGCAGCGTTGAAGAGGGCAAGGGACTGGGCTACGAGCAGTACTTC. It is translated as CSVEEGKGLGYEQYF.

In its sample, this clonotype was seen many times. The chain combines TRBV29-1 with TRBJ2-2; 10 bases are a match to TRBD1. The CDR3 is 15 amino acids. J gave up 2 bases and V 7 bases, and 7 bases lay outside the gene matches. The V gene's germline CDR1 is SQVTM and CDR2 ANQGSEA. In DNA form, the CDR3 reads TGCAGCGCATACGACAGGGGGCTAAACACCGGGGAGCTGTTTTTT. As protein: CSAYDRGLNTGELFF.

This clonotype was seen at least ten times. The gene calls are TRBV5-1 and TRBJ2-7; TRBD2 is a possible D gene (7 bases). CDR3 length equals 13 residues. Germline V gene data show CDR1 as SGHRS and CDR2 as YFSETQ. Between the trimmed V and J ends, which lost 1 base and 6 bases, there was a span of 11 bases. For the CDR3, the DNA is TGCGCCAGCAGCTTGCGGGGGGCGGCCGAGCAGTACTTC. It codes for CASSLRGAAEQYF.